This TCR beta chain was obtained from a study of T cell responses to AZD1222 COVID-19 vaccine. Whole-study results and caveats: Spike-specific TCR breadth and depth both grew after two AZD1222 doses. All repertoire sampling was performed exclusively after the peak T cell response. Baseline seropositivity occurred in only a handful of AZD1222 recipients. Vaccine-associated CD4 TCRs ranged over spike, dominating at 160-218 and 743-854.

Germline V gene lookup returns CDR1 MDHEN and CDR2 SYDVKM. The CDR3 covers 17 residues. The V and J ends lost 4 bases and 2 bases, in that order; junction bases with no gene match: 8. As to this clone: What it binds is not known.

The assay was immunoSEQ multiplex PCR, and TCRdb's table has in-frame clones only and misses some. The sample consists of approximately 270,000 clones, approximately 94% of them appearing once. V usage is TRBV28 and J usage is TRBJ1-5; TRBD1 agrees at 10 bases. The sample consisted of peripheral blood, taken 28 days after the second AZD1222 dose. This clonotype originated in an adult who received the AZD1222 COVID-19 vaccine. The CDR3 here is CASSSGQGVWGNQPQHF. CDR3 coding DNA: TGTGCCAGCAGTTCCGGACAGGGGGTATGGGGCAATCAGCCCCAGCATTTT. Using reference TRBV28 and TRBJ1-5 for the parts outside the CDR3, the full variable domain is DVKVTQSSRYLVKRTGEKVFLECVQDMDHENMFWYRQDPGLGLRLIYFSYDVKMKEKGDIPEGYSVSREKKERFSLILESASTNQTSMYLCASSSGQGVWGNQPQHFGDGTRLSIL.